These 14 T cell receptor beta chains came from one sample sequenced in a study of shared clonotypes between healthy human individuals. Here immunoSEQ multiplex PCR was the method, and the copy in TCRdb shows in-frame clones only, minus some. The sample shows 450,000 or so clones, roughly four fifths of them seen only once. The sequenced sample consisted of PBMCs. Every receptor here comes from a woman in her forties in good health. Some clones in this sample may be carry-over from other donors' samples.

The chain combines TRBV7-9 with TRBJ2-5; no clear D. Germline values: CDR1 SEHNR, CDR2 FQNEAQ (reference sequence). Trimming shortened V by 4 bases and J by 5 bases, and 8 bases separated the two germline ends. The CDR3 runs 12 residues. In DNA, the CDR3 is TGTGCCAGCAGCTCCGCCGGGGAGACCCAGTACTTC. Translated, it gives CASSSAGETQYF.

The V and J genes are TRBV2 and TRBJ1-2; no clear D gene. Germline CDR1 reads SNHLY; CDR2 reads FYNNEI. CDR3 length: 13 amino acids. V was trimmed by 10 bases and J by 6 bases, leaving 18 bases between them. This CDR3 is CATQGGVYDGYTF. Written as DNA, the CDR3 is TGTGCCACCCAAGGAGGAGTTTATGATGGCTACACCTTC.

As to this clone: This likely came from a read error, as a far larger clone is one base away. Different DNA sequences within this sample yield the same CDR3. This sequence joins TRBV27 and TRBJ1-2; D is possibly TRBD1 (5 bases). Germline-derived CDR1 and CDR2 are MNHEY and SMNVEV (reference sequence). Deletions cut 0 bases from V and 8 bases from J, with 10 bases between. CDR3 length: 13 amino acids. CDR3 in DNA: TGTGCCAGCAGTTTATCCGGGGGTCACGGCTACACCTTC. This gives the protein CASSLSGGHGYTF.

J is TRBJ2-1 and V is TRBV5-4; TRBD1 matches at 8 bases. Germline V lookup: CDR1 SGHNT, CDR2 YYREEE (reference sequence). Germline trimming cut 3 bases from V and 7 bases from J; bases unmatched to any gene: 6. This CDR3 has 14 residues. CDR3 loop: CASSSGTGENEQFF. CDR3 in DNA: TGTGCCAGCAGCTCCGGGACAGGTGAAAATGAGCAGTTCTTC.

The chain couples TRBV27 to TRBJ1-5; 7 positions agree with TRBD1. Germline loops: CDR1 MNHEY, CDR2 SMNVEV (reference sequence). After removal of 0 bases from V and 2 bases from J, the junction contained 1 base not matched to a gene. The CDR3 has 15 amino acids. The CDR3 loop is CASSLSTGGNQPQHF. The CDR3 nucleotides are TGTGCCAGCAGTTTATCCACAGGGGGCAATCAGCCCCAGCATTTT.

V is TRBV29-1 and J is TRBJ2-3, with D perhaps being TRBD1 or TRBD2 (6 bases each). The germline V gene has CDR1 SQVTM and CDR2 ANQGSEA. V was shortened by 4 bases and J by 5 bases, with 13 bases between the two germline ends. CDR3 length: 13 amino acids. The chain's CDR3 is CSVASGAKDTQYF. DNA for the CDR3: TGCAGCGTTGCGTCGGGGGCGAAAGATACGCAGTATTTT.

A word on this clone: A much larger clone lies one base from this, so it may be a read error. The CDR3 reads CASTWAGTDDSGNTIYF. The CDR3, as DNA: TGTGCCAGCACCTGGGCGGGGACAGATGACTCTGGAAACACCATATATTTT. This rearrangement joins TRBV2 to TRBJ1-3; 7 bases match TRBD1. CDR1 is SNHLY, CDR2 FYNNEI, per germline. The V gene end was trimmed by 7 bases and the J gene end by 0 bases; junction bases not matched to a gene: 12. CDR3 length: 17 residues.

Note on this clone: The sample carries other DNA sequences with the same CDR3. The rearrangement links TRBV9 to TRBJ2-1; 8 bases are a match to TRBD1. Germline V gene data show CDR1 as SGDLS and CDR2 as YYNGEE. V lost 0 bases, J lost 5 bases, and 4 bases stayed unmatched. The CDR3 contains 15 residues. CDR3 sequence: CASSVVAGGHNEQFF. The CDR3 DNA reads TGTGCCAGCAGCGTAGTGGCAGGGGGCCACAATGAGCAGTTCTTC.

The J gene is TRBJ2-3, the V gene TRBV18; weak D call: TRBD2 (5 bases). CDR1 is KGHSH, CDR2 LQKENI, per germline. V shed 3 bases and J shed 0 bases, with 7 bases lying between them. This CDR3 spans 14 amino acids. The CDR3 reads CASSPGLSTDTQYF. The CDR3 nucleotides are TGTGCCAGCTCACCTGGACTCAGCACAGATACGCAGTATTTT.

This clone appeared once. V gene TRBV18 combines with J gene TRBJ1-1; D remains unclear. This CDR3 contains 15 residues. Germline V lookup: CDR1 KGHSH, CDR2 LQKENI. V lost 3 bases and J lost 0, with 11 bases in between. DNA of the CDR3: TGTGCCAGCTCACCGCCGGGGATACTGAACACTGAAGCTTTCTTT. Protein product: CASSPPGILNTEAFF.

The CDR3 is CSGGQGQETQYF. The CDR3 bases are TGCAGCGGTGGACAGGGACAAGAGACCCAGTACTTC. V usage is TRBV29-1 and J usage is TRBJ2-5; TRBD1 agrees at 8 bases. The CDR3 sequence is 12 residues long. CDR1 and CDR2 (germline): SQVTM, ANQGSEA. V lost 7 bases and J lost 2; bases outside the gene matches: 3.

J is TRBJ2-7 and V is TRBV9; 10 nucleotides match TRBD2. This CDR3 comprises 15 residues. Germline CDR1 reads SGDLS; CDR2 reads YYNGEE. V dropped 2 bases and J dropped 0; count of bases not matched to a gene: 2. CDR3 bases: TGTGCCAGCAGCGTTCTAGCGGGAGCCTCCTACGAGCAGTACTTC. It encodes CASSVLAGASYEQYF. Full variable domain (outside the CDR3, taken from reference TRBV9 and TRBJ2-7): DSGVTQTPKHLITATGQRVTLRCSPRSGDLSVYWYQQSLDQGLQFLIQYYNGEERAKGNILERFSAQQFPDLHSELNLSSLELGDSALYFCASSVLAGASYEQYFGPGTRLTVT.

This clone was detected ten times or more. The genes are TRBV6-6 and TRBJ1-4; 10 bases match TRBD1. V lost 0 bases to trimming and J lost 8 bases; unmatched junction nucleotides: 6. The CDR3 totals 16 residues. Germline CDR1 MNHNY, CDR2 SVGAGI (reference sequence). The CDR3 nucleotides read TGTGCCAGCAGTTACTCGATGGGGACAGGGGTAGAAAAACTGTTTTTT. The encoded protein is CASSYSMGTGVEKLFF.

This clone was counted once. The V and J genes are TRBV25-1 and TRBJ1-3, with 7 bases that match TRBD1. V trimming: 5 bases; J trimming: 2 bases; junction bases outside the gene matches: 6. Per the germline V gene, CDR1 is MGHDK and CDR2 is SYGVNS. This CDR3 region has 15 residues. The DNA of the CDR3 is TGTGCCAGCAGTCCACAGGGGATTGCTGGAAACACCATATATTTT. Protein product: CASSPQGIAGNTIYF. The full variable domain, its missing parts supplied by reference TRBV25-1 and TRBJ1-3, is EADIYQTPRYLVIGTGKKITLECSQTMGHDKMYWYQQDPGMELHLIHYSYGVNSTEKGDLSSESTVSRIRTEHFPLTLESARPSHTSQYLCASSPQGIAGNTIYFGEGSWLTVV.